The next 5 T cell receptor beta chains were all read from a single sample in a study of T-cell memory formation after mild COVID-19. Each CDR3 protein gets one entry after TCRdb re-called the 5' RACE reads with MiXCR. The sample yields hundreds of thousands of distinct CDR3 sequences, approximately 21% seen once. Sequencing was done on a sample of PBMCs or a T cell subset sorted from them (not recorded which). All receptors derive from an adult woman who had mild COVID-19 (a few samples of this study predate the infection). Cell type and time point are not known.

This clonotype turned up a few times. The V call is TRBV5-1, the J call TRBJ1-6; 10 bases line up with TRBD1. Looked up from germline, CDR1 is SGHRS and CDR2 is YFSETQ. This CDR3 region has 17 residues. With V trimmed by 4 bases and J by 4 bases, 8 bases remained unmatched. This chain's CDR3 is CASSPVPGQGYNSPLHF. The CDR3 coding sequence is TGCGCCAGCAGCCCCGTGCCGGGACAGGGGTATAATTCACCCCTCCACTTT.

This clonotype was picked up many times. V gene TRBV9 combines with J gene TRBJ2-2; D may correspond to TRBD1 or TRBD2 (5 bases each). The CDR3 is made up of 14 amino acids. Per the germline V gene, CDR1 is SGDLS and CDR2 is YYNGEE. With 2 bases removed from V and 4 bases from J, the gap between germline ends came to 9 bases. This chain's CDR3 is CASSVGTTTGELFF. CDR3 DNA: TGTGCCAGCAGCGTGGGGACGACCACCGGGGAGCTGTTTTTT. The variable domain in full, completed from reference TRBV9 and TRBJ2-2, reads DSGVTQTPKHLITATGQRVTLRCSPRSGDLSVYWYQQSLDQGLQFLIQYYNGEERAKGNILERFSAQQFPDLHSELNLSSLELGDSALYFCASSVGTTTGELFFGEGSRLTVL.

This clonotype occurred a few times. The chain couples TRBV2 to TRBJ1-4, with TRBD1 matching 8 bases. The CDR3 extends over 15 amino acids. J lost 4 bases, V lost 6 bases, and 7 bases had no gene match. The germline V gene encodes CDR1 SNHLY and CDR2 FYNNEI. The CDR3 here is CASSRQGNFNEKLFF. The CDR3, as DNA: TGTGCCAGCAGCCGACAGGGGAATTTTAATGAAAAACTGTTTTTT.

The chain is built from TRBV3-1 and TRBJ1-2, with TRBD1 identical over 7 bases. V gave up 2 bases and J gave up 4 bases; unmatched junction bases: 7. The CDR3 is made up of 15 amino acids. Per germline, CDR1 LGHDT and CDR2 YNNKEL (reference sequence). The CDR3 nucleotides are TGTGCCAGCAGCCAAAGATCAGGGGGGGGCTATGGCTACACCTTC. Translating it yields CASSQRSGGGYGYTF.

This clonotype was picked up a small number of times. CDR3 nucleotides: TGTGCCAGCAGCTTAGTTTGGAACACTGAAGCTTTCTTT. This sequence encodes CASSLVWNTEAFF. The chain joins TRBV11-2 to TRBJ1-1, with D unresolved. The CDR3 consists of 13 residues. Trimming removed 1 base from V and 1 base from J, with 4 bases in between. The germline V gene has CDR1 SGHAT and CDR2 FQNNGV.